This T cell receptor beta chain originates from a study of response to subunit inactivated influenza vaccine. Via MiXCR, TCRdb re-called the RT-PCR reads, giving one row per CDR3 protein. The repertoire consists of around 790,000 distinct CDR3 sequences, with roughly 20% occurring once and the leading ten covering roughly a tenth. This clonotype was recorded a few times. Its antigen is not identified. V was trimmed by 4 bases and J by 0 bases, leaving 15 bases between them. The V gene's germline CDR1 is SGHRS and CDR2 YFSETQ. CDR3 length equals 16 residues. Study results and caveats: It was suggested by the authors that few new T cells are recruited by each seasonal influenza vaccination.

The chain has TRBV5-1 and TRBJ2-3; D may be TRBD2 (7 bases). The source material was PBMCs from blood, sampled about 5 days after vaccination. This sequence was found in a middle-aged man who received an inactivated influenza vaccine. CDR3 in DNA: TGCGCCAGCAGCAGAGCGGGACACCAGAGCACAGATACGCAGTATTTT. Its protein product is CASSRAGHQSTDTQYF.